This T cell receptor beta chain is drawn from a study of blood T cell repertoires in COVID-19. The germline V gene encodes CDR1 LNHDA and CDR2 SQIVND (reference sequence). V was pared by 5 bases and J by 2 bases, with 6 bases of the junction left unmatched. The CDR3 extends over 15 amino acids. The repertoire was sequenced with immunoSEQ multiplex PCR; TCRdb's copy has only in-frame clones and lacks some. The table has about 250,000 clones, about 91% seen once; the top ten hold around 6.3%. The TCR sequence derives from a woman in her 30s with COVID-19, enrolled during active disease. The sequenced sample was peripheral blood. V gene TRBV19 combines with J gene TRBJ2-1; TRBD1 agrees at 7 bases. The CDR3 DNA is TGTGCCAGTAGTGCAACAGGGGTCCCCTACAATGAGCAGTTCTTC. Its protein is CASSATGVPYNEQFF.